This TCR beta chain stems from a study of CD8+ T cells in alopecia areata. RNA, once extracted, was reverse transcribed into cDNA for use as the sequencing template. Libraries were prepared by immunoSEQ multiplex PCR; TCRdb keeps only in-frame clonotypes and omits some of them. The sample holds some 110,000 clones, roughly three fifths seen once. The study's findings and limits: Tofacitinib delivered significant drops in scalp clonality and in expanded CD8+ clones among the top 100. Lesional scalp exceeded normal scalp in clonality, especially in alopecia totalis/universalis. Sharing of TCRs across patients appeared less clear than in mice, possibly for HLA-related reasons.

There are 14 residues in the CDR3. CDR1 is GTSNPN, CDR2 SVGIG, per germline (reference sequence). V shed 2 bases and J shed 2 bases, with 12 bases lying between them. Specified treatment: oral pan-JAK inhibitor, 5-10 mg twice daily. Both peripheral blood and punch biopsies of lesional scalp skin were obtained from patients who had alopecia areata. Details on this clone: The antigen is not known.

The TCR originated in a human donor with alopecia areata. Sequenced here: CD8+ T cells sorted from blood, sampled at week 24, from a patient treated with tofacitinib. The chain has TRBV30 and TRBJ1-2; possibly TRBD1 for D (5 bases). CDR3 residues: CAWSLVTVNYGYTF. CDR3 bases: TGTGCCTGGAGTTTAGTGACAGTGAACTATGGCTACACCTTC.